This T cell receptor (beta chain) was profiled in a study of shared clonotypes between healthy human individuals (dated by TCRdb to about 2020). A note on the overall study: Three men and two women, aged 18 to 49 years, made up the cohort. To increase sequencing depth and limit assay-specific biases, different laboratories used diverse techniques to prepare libraries and sequence TCR repertoires. To estimate repertoire size and how much clonotype sharing occurs between individuals, the study deeply sequenced the blood TCR repertoires of several healthy adults. For each donor, CD4 naive and CD4 memory were each run on three plates, CD8 naive on two plates, and CD8 memory on one plate. Per donor, leukapheresis produced somewhere between about 0.9 and 10 billion PBMCs. Points the paper makes about the study in general: Estimated clonotype richness was generally larger for naive than for memory subsets. The genetic and exposure-history diversity represented was limited by the small number of donors. Higher generation probabilities were observed for clonotypes shared by all four sorted-subset donors than for non-shared clonotypes. Across four donors, approximately 5% of naive CD4, roughly 3.3% of naive CD8, 2.3% of memory CD4, and approximately 0.4% of memory CD8 clonotypes were shared. Even with the large sequencing depth, rarefaction of the sorted-subset datasets indicated that sequencing was incomplete. Based on pairwise subsampling, the degree of clonotype sharing among donors was expected to be affected by sequencing depth. Sampling was restricted to blood, and TCR repertoires in tissues likely differ from the TCR repertoires found in blood.

TCR CDR3 regions were amplified from genomic DNA by multiplex PCR using the deep immunoSEQ assay. Extracted genomic DNA from each cell subset was spread evenly across all wells of several immunoSEQ 96-well plates, with each plate serving as a replicate. For sorted subsets, roughly 200 ng of genomic DNA, equivalent to 25,000 to 30,000 T cell genomes, went into each replicate PCR. The purified libraries were quantified using a Qubit 3.0 fluorometer, sized with a Bioanalyzer 2100, and then quantified again using the KAPA Library Quantification kit. Each immunoSEQ 96-well plate was sequenced on its own single-read 150-cycle Illumina NextSeq 550 flow cell. Processing in the source paper ran as follows. The immunoSEQ output contained only junctional sequences without quality scores, so filtering could not match that applied to full-length reads. Sequences were annotated with PyIR, a Python wrapper for IgBLAST v1.9, using IMGT germline references to assign V/J genes and CDR3. Reads with weak V/J assignments (E-value above 1e-6), missing CDR3, stop codons, out-of-frame junctions, or ambiguous translated residues were removed. A V3J clonotype was defined by an identical inferred V gene, J gene, and CDR3 amino acid sequence. Percentage overlap between repertoires was computed as shared unique clonotypes divided by the size of the smaller repertoire. Three approaches were used to assess repertoire richness: RTK rarefaction, the Chao1 estimator, and Recon v2.1 estimates of unobserved clonotypes. Generation probabilities for all TCRbeta clonotypes obtained by the gDNA method from a handful of donors were computed using OLGA. The clones in this table, taken by TCRdb from immuneACCESS, are in-frame only. Not every clone is retained; where verified, under half of the shortfall comes from an unresolved V gene, and the cause of the rest is unknown. That table supplies the V and J calls and clone size; D and trimming were determined from the DNA. For this sample there are hundreds of thousands of clones; approximately 74% appear just once. The leading ten clones occupy about 1.8% of the sample.

Healthy HIV-negative adults with no recently reported acute infections or vaccinations were included as donors. All donors were Caucasian adults living in Nashville, Tennessee, USA. CD4+ T cells were enriched by magnetic negative selection; naive cells were then positively selected on CD45RA, and the negative fraction formed the memory subset. Blood was collected by leukapheresis, and PBMCs were isolated by Ficoll-Histopaque density gradient centrifugation and then cryopreserved in liquid nitrogen vapor phase. Analytical flow cytometry was used to check the purity and quantity of every magnetically sorted T cell population. From each sorted fraction, genomic DNA was isolated and quantified by UV absorbance on a Nanodrop 2000c. In regard to this clone: No cognate antigen has been identified for it. Base qualities are not recorded, but no much larger clone differs from it by a single base.

The germline V gene yields MDHEN for CDR1 and SYDVKM for CDR2. Trimming costs V 5 bases and J 4 bases, and their ends lie 17 bases apart. There are 15 amino acids in the CDR3, from cysteine to phenylalanine inclusive. The DNA shown is the 45-base CDR3, in frame from base 1. Sequencing used memory CD4+ T cells sorted from blood. The cell subset or site label for this specimen denotes: CD45RA-negative fraction. This sequence was found in a woman in her twenties or thirties in good health. The chain couples TRBV28 to TRBJ1-2; the D gene is perhaps TRBD1, from 6 matching bases. The CDR3 protein sequence reads: CASSLPSGDTYGYTF. The DNA reads as follows: TGTGCCAGCAGTCTACCCTCTGGGGACACCTATGGCTACACCTTC.